One sample yielded the 10 T cell receptor beta chains listed below, sequenced in a study of cytomegalovirus exposure and HLA in healthy donors. Vbeta (60) and Jbeta (13) primers were used in the PCR. Method: immunoSEQ multiplex PCR; TCRdb's copy keeps in-frame clones and lacks some. This sample has some 130,000 clones, with approximately 83% found just once. The sample taken for sequencing was PBMCs. The origin of the receptors is a man aged 35-49 years in good health and CMV-seronegative.

This clone has more than one count but fewer than ten. The rearrangement joins TRBV9 to TRBJ1-2, with TRBD1 identical over 9 bases. Germline values: CDR1 SGDLS, CDR2 YYNGEE. The CDR3 length is 16 residues. V was clipped by 4 bases and J by 2 bases; unmatched bases: 9. CDR3 sequence (DNA): TGTGCCAGCAGCCCAACGGACAGGGGATGGAACTATGGCTACACCTTC. Protein: CASSPTDRGWNYGYTF.

The chain links TRBV5-1 to TRBJ1-5; possibly TRBD1 for D (5 bases). The CDR3 is 14 residues long. In germline, CDR1 is SGHRS, CDR2 YFSETQ. The ends were cut back, 1 base at V and 5 bases at J, with 10 bases in the middle. For the CDR3, the DNA is TGCGCCAGCAGCTTGCCCAGGGAGGATCAGCCCCAGCATTTT. It specifies CASSLPREDQPQHF.

The chain carries TRBV2 and TRBJ2-5; 15 bases match TRBD2. The CDR3 extends over 18 amino acids. Germline loops: CDR1 SNHLY, CDR2 FYNNEI. The V and J ends lost 6 bases and 3 bases, in that order; junction bases with no gene match: 11. The CDR3 region is CASRGNPGTSGGKETQYF. CDR3 bases: TGTGCCAGCAGGGGAAATCCCGGGACTAGCGGGGGGAAAGAGACCCAGTACTTC.

This CDR3 is CASSLGTGGNEKLFF. In DNA form, the CDR3 reads TGTGCCAGCAGCTTGGGGACCGGAGGTAATGAAAAACTGTTTTTT. The V gene is TRBV5-8, the J gene TRBJ1-4; D remains unclear. CDR1 and CDR2 (germline): SGHTS, YDEGEE. Trimming cost V 0 bases and J 4 bases, with 10 bases left between them. CDR3 size: 15 residues.

The J gene is TRBJ2-7, the V gene TRBV4-3; 14 bases fit TRBD2. CDR3 length: 21 amino acids. The germline V gene has CDR1 LGHNA and CDR2 YSLEER. The V segment lost 4 bases and the J segment 4 bases; nucleotides outside the gene matches: 21. As DNA, the CDR3 is TGCGCCAGCAGCCCCCAAGGATGGGGCCCGGGACTAGCGGGAGTAATATACGAGCAGTACTTC. Residues: CASSPQGWGPGLAGVIYEQYF.

The rearrangement joins TRBV5-1 to TRBJ1-1; D not resolved. Germline V CDR1 and CDR2: SGHRS, YFSETQ. Trimming cost V 3 bases and J 0 bases, with 6 bases left between them. This CDR3 region has 13 residues. CDR3 residues: CASSYAMNTEAFF. In DNA form, the CDR3 reads TGCGCCAGCAGCTACGCGATGAACACTGAAGCTTTCTTT.

The chain carries TRBV29-1 and TRBJ1-1, with a weak D call TRBD1 (5 bases). V was pared by 2 bases and J by 5 bases, with 12 bases between. The CDR3 covers 13 residues. Germline V lookup: CDR1 SQVTM, CDR2 ANQGSEA. The chain's CDR3 is CSVELGPATEAFF. DNA for the CDR3: TGCAGCGTTGAATTGGGGCCAGCAACTGAAGCTTTCTTT.

The chain links TRBV27 to TRBJ2-5, with TRBD2 as a possible D gene (5 bases). The DNA end is more similar to TRBJ2-7, so the J call may be wrong. The CDR3 has 19 amino acids. The germline V gene encodes CDR1 MNHEY and CDR2 SMNVEV (reference sequence). CDR3 DNA sequence: TGTGCCAGCAGTTTCCTACTACTAGACCCACAGATCGCCTCCTACGAGCAGTACTTC. It encodes CASSFLLLDPQIASYEQYF.

The chain uses TRBV6-5 and TRBJ2-1; D unclear. This CDR3 contains 13 residues. Germline V CDR1 and CDR2: MNHEY, SVGAGI. V was trimmed by 6 bases and J by 6 bases, leaving 12 bases between them. The CDR3 nucleotides read TGTGCCAGCAGGAGCCCCGAGGTCAATGAGCAGTTCTTC. It yields the protein CASRSPEVNEQFF.

The chain carries TRBV10-3 and TRBJ1-1; TRBD1 is a possible D gene (6 bases). CDR1 ENHRY and CDR2 SYGVKD come from the germline V gene. CDR3 length: 15 residues. The V and J ends lost 2 bases and 6 bases respectively, with 16 bases between them. In nucleotides, the CDR3 is TGTGCCATCAGTGAGCGCTGGACAGTCTCGTCTGAAGCTTTCTTT. Its translation: CAISERWTVSSEAFF.